These 2 T cell receptor beta chains originate from one sample sequenced in a study of PD-L1 blockade in urothelial cancer. Here immunoSEQ multiplex PCR was the method, and the copy in TCRdb shows in-frame clones only, minus some. The profile shows about 14,000 clones, approximately 87% of them singletons. Sequenced material: PBMCs, taken around atezolizumab (anti-PD-L1) treatment. These receptors were taken from a man aged 65 to 79 with urothelial cancer.

The J gene is TRBJ1-6, the V gene TRBV27; D ambiguous. Germline V gene sequence: CDR1 MNHEY, CDR2 SMNVEV (reference sequence). With 1 base removed from V and 7 bases from J, the gap between germline ends came to 14 bases. CDR3 size: 16 residues. This CDR3 reads CASSLFGFGPNSPLHF. The CDR3 DNA reads TGTGCCAGCAGTTTATTCGGGTTCGGCCCCAATTCACCCCTCCACTTT.

The gene calls are TRBV5-4 and TRBJ1-2; D is perhaps TRBD1 (6 bases). Trimming removed 4 bases at V and 4 bases at J, with 14 bases between. This CDR3 has 14 amino acids. CDR1 and CDR2 (germline): SGHNT, YYREEE (reference sequence). CDR3 nucleotide sequence: TGTGCCAGCAGCGTGGACAGCCAGCTCTATGGCTACACCTTC. It encodes CASSVDSQLYGYTF.